This is a list of T cell receptor beta chains from one sample in a study of CD8 T cells in Susac syndrome. TCRdb re-derived calls from the immunoSEQ multiplex PCR reads in MiXCR, one entry per CDR3 protein. The sample has a few hundred thousand distinct CDR3 sequences, approximately 95% seen once. Source material: CD4+ T cells from PBMCs. These receptor sequences come from a human donor with multiple sclerosis. CDR3s include the opening cysteine and the closing phenylalanine or tryptophan. D genes are given only for firm matches. For some rows the clone size is stated as once, few or many, or as a class when expanded; others skip it.

cdr3_length clone_size j_call d_call v_call cdr3_nt cdr3_aa
18 - TRBJ1-2 - TRBV4-2 TGTGCCAGCAGCCCTCTCGTCCAGACACAGGGACCGTTTAGTGGCTACACCTTC CASSPLVQTQGPFSGYTF
16 - TRBJ2-3 - TRBV9 TGTGCCAGCAGCGGCCACGCGGGCGGCTACACAGATACGCAGTATTTT CASSGHAGGYTDTQYF
11 - TRBJ1-4 - TRBV2 TGTGCCAGCACCCTAGCGGTGGCCCTGTTTTTT CASTLAVALFF
14 - TRBJ2-5 - TRBV3-1 TGTGCCAGCAGCCCGGCCACATTCCAAGAGACCCAGTACTTC CASSPATFQETQYF
17 - TRBJ1-4 - TRBV28 TGTGCCAGCAGTTTAAGGCAGGGCCGGCCAACTAATGAAAAACTGTTTTTT CASSLRQGRPTNEKLFF
13 few TRBJ2-3 - TRBV20-1 TGCAGTGCTAGAGGGACCCACACAGATACGCAGTATTTT CSARGTHTDTQYF
15 - TRBJ2-7 TRBD2 TRBV4-1 TGCGCCAGCAGCCTGACTAGCGGGGAGAGCTACGAGCAGTACTTC CASSLTSGESYEQYF
14 - TRBJ2-5 - TRBV14 TGTGCCAGCAGCCCCGTCTCAGGGGGGGAGACCCAGTACTTC CASSPVSGGETQYF
15 - TRBJ2-7 - TRBV7-8 TGTGCCAGCAGCTCCCGACCCGGGACACCAGACGAGCAGTACTTC CASSSRPGTPDEQYF
14 - TRBJ2-7 TRBD2 TRBV18 TGTGCCAGCTCACCAGGAACTAGCGCCTACGAGCAGTACTTC CASSPGTSAYEQYF
14 - TRBJ1-5 - TRBV30 TGTGCCTGGAGTGTACACAGGTATAATCAGCCCCAGCATTTT CAWSVHRYNQPQHF
14 once TRBJ1-1 - TRBV15 TGTGCCACCAGCAGAGATCCGATTTCCACTGAAGCTTTCTTT CATSRDPISTEAFF
12 - TRBJ2-7 - TRBV14 TGTGCCAGCAGCCAAGTTGGTTGGGAGCAGTACTTC CASSQVGWEQYF
13 once TRBJ1-2 - TRBV2 TGTGCCACCAGACAGGAGAGTGTTTATGGCTACACCTTC CATRQESVYGYTF
13 - TRBJ2-5 - TRBV12-5 TGTGCTAGTGGTTTGATCTACGGAGAGACCCAGTACTTC CASGLIYGETQYF
13 once TRBJ2-5 - TRBV25-1 TGTGCCAGCAGTGAGTTCGGGGAAGAGACCCAGTACTTC CASSEFGEETQYF
16 - TRBJ2-1 - TRBV20-1 TGCAGTGCTCCCGTCCGGAGCGGACACTCCTACAATGAGCAGTTCTTC CSAPVRSGHSYNEQFF
12 - TRBJ2-7 - TRBV20-1 TGCAGTGCTAGAGCTACTAGCAACGAGCAGTACTTC CSARATSNEQYF
14 - TRBJ1-6 - TRBV9 TGTGCCAGCAGCGTAGGGGACACCCTTTCACCCCTCCACTTT CASSVGDTLSPLHF
15 - TRBJ2-3 - TRBV20-1 TGCAGTGCTAGATGGATCCAGCGAAGCACAGATACGCAGTATTTT CSARWIQRSTDTQYF
13 - TRBJ2-3 - TRBV6-5 TGTGCCAGCAGTTGGAGCGTTCAGGATACGCAGTATTTT CASSWSVQDTQYF
15 - TRBJ2-5 TRBD1 TRBV7-9 TGTGCCAGCACCGCATCAGGGGGCGGTTGGGAGACCCAGTACTTC CASTASGGGWETQYF
13 - TRBJ2-3 - TRBV19 TGTGCCAGTAGCGGGAGCAGCACAGATACGCAGTATTTT CASSGSSTDTQYF
13 - TRBJ2-7 - TRBV27 TGTGCCAGCAAAAGGGGGGGGGCCTACGAGCAGTACTTC CASKRGGAYEQYF
15 - TRBJ2-5 - TRBV27 TGTGCCAGCAGTTGGTATTCAGAGGGCCGCGAGACCCAGTACTTC CASSWYSEGRETQYF
13 - TRBJ1-1 - TRBV18 TGTGCCAGCTCACCACAGCCGAACACTGAAGCTTTCTTT CASSPQPNTEAFF
16 - TRBJ2-5 TRBD2 TRBV29-1 TGCAGCGTTGAAGGGGGACCGGGACTAGCACAAGAGACCCAGTACTTC CSVEGGPGLAQETQYF
11 - TRBJ2-2 - TRBV6-5 TGTGCCAGCAAAGGAGCCGGGGAGCTGTTTTTT CASKGAGELFF
14 - TRBJ2-7 - TRBV30 TGTGCCTGGAGTGTACAGGGGGGGACCAGCAGGCACCACTTC CAWSVQGGTSRHHF
8 - TRBJ1-5 - TRBV21-1 TGTGCCAGCAGCTTGCGGCATTTT CASSLRHF
14 - TRBJ2-5 TRBD1 TRBV5-4 TGTGCCAGCCAACGACAGGGGGCGGGGGAGACCCAGTACTTC CASQRQGAGETQYF
13 - TRBJ2-7 TRBD1 TRBV15 TGTGCCACCAGCAGAGGACAGGGATGGGAGCAGTACTTC CATSRGQGWEQYF
16 - TRBJ2-7 - TRBV4-1 TGCGCCAGCAGCCAAGATAAACAGGGAAGCTCCTACGAGCAGTACTTC CASSQDKQGSSYEQYF
14 - TRBJ1-2 TRBD1 TRBV7-2 TGTGCCTCAGTCGACAGGGGAGTGGAGGGTGGCTACACCTTC CASVDRGVEGGYTF
16 - TRBJ1-1 - TRBV4-1 TGCGCCAGCAGCCAACCCGGGACACCCCGGAACACTGAAGCTTTCTTT CASSQPGTPRNTEAFF
14 - TRBJ2-7 - TRBV7-3 TGTGCCAGCAGCCCCCCTGAATCCTCCTACGAGCAGTACTTC CASSPPESSYEQYF
15 - TRBJ2-1 - TRBV4-2 TGTGCCAGCAGCCTGCGGGACCAGGGATACAATGAGCAGTTCTTC CASSLRDQGYNEQFF
11 - TRBJ1-2 - TRBV19 TGTGCCAGTAGTAAGACCTATGGCTACACCTTC CASSKTYGYTF
14 - TRBJ2-7 - TRBV7-8 TGTGCCAGCAGCCCAGACAGGCTCTCCTACGAGCAGTACTTC CASSPDRLSYEQYF
14 - TRBJ1-1 TRBD1 TRBV19 TGTGCCAGTACCATATCCCGGACAGGGGGTAGAGCTTTCTTT CASTISRTGGRAFF
12 - TRBJ2-5 - TRBV29-1 TGCAGCGTTGCGACAGTCCAAGAGACCCAGTACTTC CSVATVQETQYF
13 once TRBJ1-5 - TRBV12-3/TRBV12-4 TGTGCCAGCAGACAGACGGTCAATCAGCCCCAGCATTTT CASRQTVNQPQHF